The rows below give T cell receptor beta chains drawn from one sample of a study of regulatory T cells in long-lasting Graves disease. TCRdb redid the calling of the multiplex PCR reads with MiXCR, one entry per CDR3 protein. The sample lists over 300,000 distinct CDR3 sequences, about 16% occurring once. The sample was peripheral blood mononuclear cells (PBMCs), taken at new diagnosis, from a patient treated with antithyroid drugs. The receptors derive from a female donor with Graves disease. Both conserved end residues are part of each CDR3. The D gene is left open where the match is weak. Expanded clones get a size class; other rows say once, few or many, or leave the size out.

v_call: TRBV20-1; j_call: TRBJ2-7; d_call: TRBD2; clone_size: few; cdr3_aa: CSASGTSVSYEQYF; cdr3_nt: TGCAGTGCTAGTGGGACTAGCGTGAGCTACGAGCAGTACTTC
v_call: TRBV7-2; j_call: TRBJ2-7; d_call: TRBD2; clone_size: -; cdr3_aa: CASSLVLAGGGEQYF; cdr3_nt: TGTGCCAGCAGCTTAGTGCTAGCGGGAGGCGGCGAGCAGTACTTC
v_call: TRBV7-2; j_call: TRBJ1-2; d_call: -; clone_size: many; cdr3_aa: CASSRDTAYGYTF; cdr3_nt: TGTGCCAGCAGCCGGGACACCGCTTATGGCTACACCTTC
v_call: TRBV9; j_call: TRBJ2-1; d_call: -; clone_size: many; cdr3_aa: CASSPSGLRANEQFF; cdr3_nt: TGTGCCAGCAGCCCAAGTGGTCTTAGGGCCAATGAGCAGTTCTTC
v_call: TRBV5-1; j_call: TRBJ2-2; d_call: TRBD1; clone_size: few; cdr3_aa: CASSTDRRDTGELFF; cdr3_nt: TGCGCCAGCAGCACGGACAGGAGAGATACCGGGGAGCTGTTTTTT
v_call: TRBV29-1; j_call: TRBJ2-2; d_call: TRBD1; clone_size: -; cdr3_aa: CSVEGTGVFGELFF; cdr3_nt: TGCAGCGTTGAAGGGACAGGGGTTTTCGGGGAGCTGTTTTTT
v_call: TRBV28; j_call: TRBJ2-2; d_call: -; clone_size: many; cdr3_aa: CASSSLTGGNTGELFF; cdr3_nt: TGTGCCAGCAGTTCATTGACAGGAGGGAACACCGGGGAGCTGTTTTTT
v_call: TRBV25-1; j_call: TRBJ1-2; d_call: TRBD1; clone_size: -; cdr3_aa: CASSLTGEDGYTF; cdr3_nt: TGTGCCAGCAGCCTAACAGGGGAGGATGGCTACACCTTC
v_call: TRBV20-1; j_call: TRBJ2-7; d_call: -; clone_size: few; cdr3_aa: CSGAGPDKQYF; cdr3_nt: TGCAGTGGGGCGGGGCCCGATAAGCAGTACTTC
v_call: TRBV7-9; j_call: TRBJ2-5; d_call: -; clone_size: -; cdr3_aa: CASSLRASGETQYF; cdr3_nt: TGTGCCAGCAGCTTAAGAGCGTCAGGGGAGACCCAGTACTTC
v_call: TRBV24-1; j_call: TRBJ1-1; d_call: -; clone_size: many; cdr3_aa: CATSEITPDTEAFF; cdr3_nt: TGTGCCACCAGTGAAATTACCCCGGACACTGAAGCTTTCTTT
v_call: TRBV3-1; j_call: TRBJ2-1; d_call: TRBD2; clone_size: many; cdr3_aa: CASRWGTSDNEQFF; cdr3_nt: TGTGCCAGTAGGTGGGGGACTAGCGACAATGAGCAGTTCTTC
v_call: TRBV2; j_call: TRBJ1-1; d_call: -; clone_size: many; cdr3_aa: CASSEGRVMNTEAFF; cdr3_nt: TGTGCCAGCAGTGAGGGCCGTGTGATGAACACTGAAGCTTTCTTT
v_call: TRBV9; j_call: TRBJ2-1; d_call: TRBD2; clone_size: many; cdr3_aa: CASSGGLVTYNEQFF; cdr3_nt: TGTGCCAGCAGCGGGGGACTAGTAACCTACAATGAGCAGTTCTTC
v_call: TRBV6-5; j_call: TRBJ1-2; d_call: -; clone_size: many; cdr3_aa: CASSYRSEGVYGYTF; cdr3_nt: TGTGCCAGCAGCTACAGAAGTGAGGGCGTCTATGGCTACACCTTC
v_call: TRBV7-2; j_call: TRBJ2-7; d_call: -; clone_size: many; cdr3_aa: CASSLEVGGSYEQYF; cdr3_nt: TGTGCCAGCAGCTTAGAAGTCGGGGGATCCTACGAGCAGTACTTC
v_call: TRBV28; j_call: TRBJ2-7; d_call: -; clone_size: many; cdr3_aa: CASSLQLHDRYEQYF; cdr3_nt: TGTGCCAGCAGTTTACAGCTACATGACAGGTACGAGCAGTACTTC
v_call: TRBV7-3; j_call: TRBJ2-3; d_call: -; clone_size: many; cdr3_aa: CASSPAPTSADTQYF; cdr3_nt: TGTGCCAGCAGCCCTGCCCCGACTAGTGCAGATACGCAGTATTTT
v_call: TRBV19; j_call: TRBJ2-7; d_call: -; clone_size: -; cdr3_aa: CASSTRFSGVYEQYF; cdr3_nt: TGTGCCAGTAGTACCCGGTTTAGCGGAGTCTACGAGCAGTACTTC
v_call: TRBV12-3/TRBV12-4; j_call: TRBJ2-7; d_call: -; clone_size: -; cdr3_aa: CASSPRYYERYF; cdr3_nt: TGTGCCAGCAGTCCGAGATACTACGAGCGGTACTTC
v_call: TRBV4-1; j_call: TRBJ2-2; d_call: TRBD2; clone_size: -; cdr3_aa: CASSQGISGGAAGELFF; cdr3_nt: TGCGCCAGCAGCCAGGGCATTAGCGGGGGGGCCGCCGGGGAGCTGTTTTTT
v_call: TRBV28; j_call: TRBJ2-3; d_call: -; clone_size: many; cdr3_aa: CASSPPDSEMQYF; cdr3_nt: TGTGCCAGCAGTCCCCCGGACTCCGAGATGCAGTATTTT
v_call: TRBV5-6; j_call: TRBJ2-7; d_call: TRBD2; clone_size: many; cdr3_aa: CASRPSGGTYEQYF; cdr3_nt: TGTGCCAGCAGGCCCAGCGGGGGGACCTACGAGCAGTACTTC
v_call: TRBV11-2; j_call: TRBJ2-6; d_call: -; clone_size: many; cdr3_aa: CASSSGDGLRGSGANVLTF; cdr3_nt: TGTGCCAGCAGCTCCGGGGATGGTCTTAGGGGCTCTGGGGCCAACGTCCTGACTTTC
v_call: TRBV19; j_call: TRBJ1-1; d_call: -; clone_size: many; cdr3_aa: CASSIRGIGTEAFF; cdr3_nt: TGTGCCAGTAGTATCCGAGGGATCGGCACTGAAGCTTTCTTT
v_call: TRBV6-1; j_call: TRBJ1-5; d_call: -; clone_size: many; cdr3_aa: CASTTLTTAGQPQHF; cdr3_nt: TGTGCCAGCACCACACTTACGACAGCGGGTCAGCCCCAGCATTTT
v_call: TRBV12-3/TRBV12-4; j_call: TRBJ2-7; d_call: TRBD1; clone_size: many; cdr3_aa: CASSYRGGYEQYF; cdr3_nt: TGTGCCAGCAGTTACAGGGGCGGCTACGAGCAGTACTTC
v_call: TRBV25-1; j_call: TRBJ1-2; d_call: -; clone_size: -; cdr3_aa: CASRQGGGYGYTF; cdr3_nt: TGTGCCAGCCGTCAAGGGGGGGGCTATGGCTACACCTTC
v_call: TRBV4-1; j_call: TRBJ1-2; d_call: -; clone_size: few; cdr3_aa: CASSQGSSYGYTF; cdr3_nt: TGCGCCAGCAGCCAAGGATCGTCTTATGGCTACACCTTC
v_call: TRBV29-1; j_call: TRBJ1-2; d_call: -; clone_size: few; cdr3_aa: CSHSGSYGYTF; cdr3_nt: TGCAGCCACAGTGGGAGCTATGGCTACACCTTC
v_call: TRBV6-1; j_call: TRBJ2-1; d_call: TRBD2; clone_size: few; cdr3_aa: CASRLAGDNEQFF; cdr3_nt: TGTGCCAGCAGACTAGCGGGAGACAATGAGCAGTTCTTC
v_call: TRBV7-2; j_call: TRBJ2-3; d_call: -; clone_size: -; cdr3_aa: CASSLVNMGSDTQYF; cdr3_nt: TGTGCCAGCAGCTTAGTTAATATGGGATCAGATACGCAGTATTTT
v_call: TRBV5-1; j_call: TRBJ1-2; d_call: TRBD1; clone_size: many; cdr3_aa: CASSLDRDGYTF; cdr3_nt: TGCGCCAGCAGCCTGGACAGGGATGGCTACACCTTC
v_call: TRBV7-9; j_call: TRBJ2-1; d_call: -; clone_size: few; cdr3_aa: CASSHRRTEYNEQFF; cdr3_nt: TGTGCCAGCAGCCACCGACGGACGGAATACAATGAGCAGTTCTTC
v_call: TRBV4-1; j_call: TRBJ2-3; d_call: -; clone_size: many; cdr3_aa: CASSYQWGAGGTDTQYF; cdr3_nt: TGCGCCAGCAGCTACCAATGGGGGGCGGGGGGCACAGATACGCAGTATTTT
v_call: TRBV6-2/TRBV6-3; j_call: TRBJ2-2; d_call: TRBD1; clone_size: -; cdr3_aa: CASPTGGPELFF; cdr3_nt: TGTGCCAGCCCGACAGGGGGTCCGGAGCTGTTTTTT
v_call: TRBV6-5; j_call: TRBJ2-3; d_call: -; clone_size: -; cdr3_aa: CASSYSTGGSTDTQYF; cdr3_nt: TGTGCCAGCAGTTACTCGACAGGTGGAAGCACAGATACGCAGTATTTT
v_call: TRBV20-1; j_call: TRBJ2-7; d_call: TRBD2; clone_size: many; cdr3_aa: CSARDWGREGAYEQYF; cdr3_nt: TGCAGTGCTAGAGACTGGGGGCGGGAGGGGGCCTACGAGCAGTACTTC
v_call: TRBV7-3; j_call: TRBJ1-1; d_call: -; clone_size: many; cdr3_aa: CASSLIGGNTEAFF; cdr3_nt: TGTGCCAGCAGCTTAATAGGGGGTAACACTGAAGCTTTCTTT
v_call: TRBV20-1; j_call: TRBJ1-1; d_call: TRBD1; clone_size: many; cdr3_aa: CSARKPGQGVNTEAFF; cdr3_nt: TGCAGTGCTAGAAAGCCAGGTCAGGGGGTGAACACTGAAGCTTTCTTT
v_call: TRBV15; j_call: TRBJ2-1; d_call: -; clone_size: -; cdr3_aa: CATSRDEGSPNEQFF; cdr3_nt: TGTGCCACCAGCAGAGACGAAGGCAGCCCCAATGAGCAGTTCTTC
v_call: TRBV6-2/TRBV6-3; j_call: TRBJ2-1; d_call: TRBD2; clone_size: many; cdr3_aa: CASSRGLDADEQFF; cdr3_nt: TGTGCCAGCAGCCGCGGACTAGATGCCGATGAGCAGTTCTTC
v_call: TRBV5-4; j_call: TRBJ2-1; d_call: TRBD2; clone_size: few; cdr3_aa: CASSMALAQREKGHEQFF; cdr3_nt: TGTGCCAGCAGCATGGCCCTAGCCCAGCGGGAGAAAGGTCATGAGCAGTTCTTC
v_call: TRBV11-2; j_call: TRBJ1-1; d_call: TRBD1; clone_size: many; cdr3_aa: CASSATGWNTEAFF; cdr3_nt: TGTGCCAGCAGCGCGACAGGGTGGAACACTGAAGCTTTCTTT
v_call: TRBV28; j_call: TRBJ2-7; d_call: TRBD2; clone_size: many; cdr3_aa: CASSSTSGSYEQYF; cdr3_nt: TGTGCCAGCAGTTCAACTAGCGGCTCCTACGAGCAGTACTTC
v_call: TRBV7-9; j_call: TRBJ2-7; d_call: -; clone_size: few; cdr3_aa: CASSTSAGKSYEQYF; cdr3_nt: TGTGCCAGCAGCACGAGTGCGGGAAAATCCTACGAGCAGTACTTC
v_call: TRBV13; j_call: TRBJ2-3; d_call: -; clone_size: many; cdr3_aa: CASSFRGADTQYF; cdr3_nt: TGTGCCAGCAGTTTCCGCGGGGCAGATACGCAGTATTTT
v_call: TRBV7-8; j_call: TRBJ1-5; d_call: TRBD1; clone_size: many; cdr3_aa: CASSLVRGLQPQHF; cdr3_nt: TGTGCCAGCAGCTTAGTCAGGGGGCTTCAGCCCCAGCATTTT
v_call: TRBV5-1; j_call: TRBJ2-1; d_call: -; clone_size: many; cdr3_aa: CASSRGYNEQFF; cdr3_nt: TGTGCCAGCAGTCGGGGCTACAATGAGCAGTTCTTC
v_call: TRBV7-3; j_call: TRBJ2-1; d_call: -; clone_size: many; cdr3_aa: CASSPNRNEQFF; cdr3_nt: TGTGCCAGCAGCCCGAATCGAAATGAGCAGTTCTTC
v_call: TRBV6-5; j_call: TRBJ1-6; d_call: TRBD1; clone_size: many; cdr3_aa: CASSYSMTGGNSPLHF; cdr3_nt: TGTGCCAGCAGTTACTCGATGACAGGGGGGAATTCACCCCTCCACTTT
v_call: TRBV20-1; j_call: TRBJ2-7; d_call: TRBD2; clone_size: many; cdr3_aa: CSARVGLAGVHEQYF; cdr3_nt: TGCAGTGCTAGAGTGGGGCTAGCGGGGGTCCACGAGCAGTACTTC
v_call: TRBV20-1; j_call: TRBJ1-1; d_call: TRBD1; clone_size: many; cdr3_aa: CSAFHPGTGKTEAFF; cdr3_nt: TGCAGTGCTTTTCACCCGGGGACAGGGAAGACTGAAGCTTTCTTT